One T cell receptor (beta chain) is described in this entry. Authors' data handling: Scientists estimated how many nucleated cells there were by amplifying reference gene primers. Profiling relied on immunoSEQ multiplex PCR, and the TCRdb table lists in-frame clones only, not all of them. For V, J and clone size, that table is used; D and trimming come from the DNA. The sample shows 150,000 to 200,000 clones, around 84% of them seen only once. The data were obtained in a study of blood T cell repertoires in COVID-19. About the research overall: Donors in the United States, Italy and Spain gave samples during acute or convalescent COVID-19. Sample material is recorded as cDNA or gDNA derived from T cells, B-cell-depleted T cells, or PBMCs.

While infection was still active, Seattle patients were enrolled and then followed longitudinally. This CDR3 is 15 amino acids long. Trimming left V 1 base short and J 6 bases short, with 16 bases between. Germline CDR1 SGHRS, CDR2 YFSETQ. Source material: peripheral blood. The TCR sequence derives from a woman in her 70s with COVID-19, enrolled during active disease. The rearrangement joins TRBV5-1 to TRBJ1-1, with D possibly TRBD1 on 6 matching bases. DNA for the CDR3: TGCGCCAGCAGCTTGAATTCAGGGGCAAGGGCTGAAGCTTTCTTT. Protein sequence: CASSLNSGARAEAFF.